This TCR beta chain originates from a study of control samples from healthy donors and cancer patients. CDR1 and CDR2 from the germline V gene are MDHEN and SYDVKM. V was clipped by 1 base and J by 3 bases, with 4 bases between them. The CDR3 covers 13 residues. Profiled with immunoSEQ multiplex PCR; TCRdb holds only in-frame clones, not every one. This sample has 100,000 to 150,000 clones, with roughly 92% found just once. The V and J genes are TRBV28 and TRBJ1-3; D uncertain. The source of this sequence is a man younger than 30 in good health. The source material was blood. This chain's CDR3 is CASSLYSGNTIYF. CDR3 nucleotides: TGTGCCAGCAGTTTATACAGTGGAAACACCATATATTTT. Supplemented by reference TRBV28 and TRBJ1-3, the full variable domain reads DVKVTQSSRYLVKRTGEKVFLECVQDMDHENMFWYRQDPGLGLRLIYFSYDVKMKEKGDIPEGYSVSREKKERFSLILESASTNQTSMYLCASSLYSGNTIYFGEGSWLTVV.